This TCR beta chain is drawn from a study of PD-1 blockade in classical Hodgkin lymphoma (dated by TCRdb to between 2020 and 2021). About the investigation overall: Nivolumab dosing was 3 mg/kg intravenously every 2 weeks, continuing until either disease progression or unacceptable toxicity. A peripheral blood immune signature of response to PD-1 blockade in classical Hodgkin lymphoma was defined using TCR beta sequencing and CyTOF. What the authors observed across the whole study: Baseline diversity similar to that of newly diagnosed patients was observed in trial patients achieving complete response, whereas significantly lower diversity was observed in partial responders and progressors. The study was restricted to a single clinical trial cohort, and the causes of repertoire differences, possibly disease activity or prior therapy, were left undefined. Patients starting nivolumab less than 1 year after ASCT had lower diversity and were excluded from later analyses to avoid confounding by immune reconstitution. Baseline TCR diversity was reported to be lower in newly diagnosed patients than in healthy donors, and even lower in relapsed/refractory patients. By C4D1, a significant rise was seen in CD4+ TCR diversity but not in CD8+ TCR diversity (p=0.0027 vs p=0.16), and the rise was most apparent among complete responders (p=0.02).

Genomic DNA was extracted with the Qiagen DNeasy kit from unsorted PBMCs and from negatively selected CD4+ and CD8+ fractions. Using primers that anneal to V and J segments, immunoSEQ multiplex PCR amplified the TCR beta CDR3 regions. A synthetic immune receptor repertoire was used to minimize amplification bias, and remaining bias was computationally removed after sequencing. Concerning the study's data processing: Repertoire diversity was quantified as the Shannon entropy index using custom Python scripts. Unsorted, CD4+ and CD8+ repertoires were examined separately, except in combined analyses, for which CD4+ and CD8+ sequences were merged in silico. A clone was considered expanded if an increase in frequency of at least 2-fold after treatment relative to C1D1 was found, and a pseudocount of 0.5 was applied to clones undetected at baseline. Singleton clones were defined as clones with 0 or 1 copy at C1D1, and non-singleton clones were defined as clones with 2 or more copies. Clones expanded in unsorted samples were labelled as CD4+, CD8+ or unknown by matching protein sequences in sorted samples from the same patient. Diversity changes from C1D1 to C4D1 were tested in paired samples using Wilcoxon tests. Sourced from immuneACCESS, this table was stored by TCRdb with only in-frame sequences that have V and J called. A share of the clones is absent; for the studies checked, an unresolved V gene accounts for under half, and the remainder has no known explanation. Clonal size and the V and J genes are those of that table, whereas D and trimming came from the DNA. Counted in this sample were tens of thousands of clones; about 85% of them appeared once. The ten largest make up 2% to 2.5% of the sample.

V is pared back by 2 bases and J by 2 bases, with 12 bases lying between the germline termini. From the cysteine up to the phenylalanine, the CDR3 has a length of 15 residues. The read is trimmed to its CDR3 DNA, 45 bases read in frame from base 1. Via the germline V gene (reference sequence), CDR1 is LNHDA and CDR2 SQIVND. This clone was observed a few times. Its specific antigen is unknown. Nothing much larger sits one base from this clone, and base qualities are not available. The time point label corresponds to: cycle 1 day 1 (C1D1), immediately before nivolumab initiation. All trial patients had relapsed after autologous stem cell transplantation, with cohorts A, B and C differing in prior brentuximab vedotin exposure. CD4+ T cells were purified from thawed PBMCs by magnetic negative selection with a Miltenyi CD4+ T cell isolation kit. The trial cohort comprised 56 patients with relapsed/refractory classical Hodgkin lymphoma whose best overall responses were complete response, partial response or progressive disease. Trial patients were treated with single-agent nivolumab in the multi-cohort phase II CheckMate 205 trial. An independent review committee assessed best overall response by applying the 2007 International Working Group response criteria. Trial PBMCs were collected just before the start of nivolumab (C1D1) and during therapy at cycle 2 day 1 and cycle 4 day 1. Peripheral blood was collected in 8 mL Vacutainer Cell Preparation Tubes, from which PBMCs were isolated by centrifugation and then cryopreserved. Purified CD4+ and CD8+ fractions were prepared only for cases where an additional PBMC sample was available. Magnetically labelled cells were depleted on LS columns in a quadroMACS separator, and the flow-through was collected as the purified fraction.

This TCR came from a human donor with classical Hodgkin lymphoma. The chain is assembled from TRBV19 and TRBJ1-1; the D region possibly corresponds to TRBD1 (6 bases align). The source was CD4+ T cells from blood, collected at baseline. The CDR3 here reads CASSISVRGNTEAFF. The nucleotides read TGTGCCAGTAGTATATCCGTCAGGGGAAACACTGAAGCTTTCTTT. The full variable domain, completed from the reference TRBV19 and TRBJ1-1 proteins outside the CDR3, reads DGGITQSPKYLFRKEGQNVTLSCEQNLNHDAMYWYRQDPGQGLRLIYYSQIVNDFQKGDIAEGYSVSREKKESFPLTVTSAQKNPTAFYLCASSISVRGNTEAFFGQGTRLTVV.